This T cell receptor (beta chain) was sequenced during a study of technical replicates of blood from several donors. The method was immunoSEQ multiplex PCR; TCRdb's version includes in-frame clones alone and lacks a portion of them. The sample shows approximately 44,000 clones, approximately 96% of them seen only once. This TCR derives from a human donor in good health. The sequenced sample was T cells isolated from PBMCs.

The DNA for the CDR3 is TGTGCCATCAGTGAGTCGAATGCGGGGGGATACGAGCAGTACTTC. Amino acids: CAISESNAGGYEQYF. V gene TRBV10-3 combines with J gene TRBJ2-7, with 8 bases lining up with TRBD2. The CDR3 consists of 15 residues. Germline-derived CDR1 and CDR2 are ENHRY and SYGVKD. V gave up 0 bases and J gave up 4 bases; unmatched junction bases: 5.